This is a list of T cell receptor beta chains from one sample in a study of T-cell memory formation after mild COVID-19. TCRdb independently ran MiXCR on the 5' RACE reads; one entry per CDR3 protein. The sample contains around 320,000 distinct CDR3 sequences, approximately 19% of which appear only once. The sample comprised PBMCs or a T cell subset sorted from them (not recorded which). These receptors originate from a man between 18 and 29 years old who had mild COVID-19 (a few samples of this study predate the infection). Cell type and time point are not known. The CDR3 runs from the conserved cysteine through the conserved F or W. Fields, in order: clone size, J gene, D gene, V gene, CDR3 length, CDR3 DNA, CDR3 protein. D genes are given only for firm matches. Size values are once, few and many counts, or a class for expanded clones, and some rows have none.

many,TRBJ2-5,.,TRBV12-3/TRBV12-4,15,TGTGCCAGCAGTGACCCTCCCTCTAGCTGGGAGACCCAGTACTTC,CASSDPPSSWETQYF
.,TRBJ1-2,TRBD1,TRBV29-1,14,TGCAGCGGGACTGGGACAGCCGACGGTATGGGCTACACCTTC,CSGTGTADGMGYTF
.,TRBJ2-2,TRBD1,TRBV3-1,15,TGTGCCAGCAGCTTCCCGGGACAGGGAAAAGGGGAGCTGTTTTTT,CASSFPGQGKGELFF
.,TRBJ1-3,.,TRBV6-2/TRBV6-3,13,TGTGCCAGCACCCTGGACTCTGGAAACACCATATATTTT,CASTLDSGNTIYF
few,TRBJ1-5,TRBD1,TRBV4-1,15,TGCGCCAGCAGCCTAACCCAGGGGGCTGGGCAGCCCCAGCATTTT,CASSLTQGAGQPQHF
once,TRBJ2-4,.,TRBV7-9,11,TGTGCCAGCAGTTCAAGCAACATTCAGTACTTC,CASSSSNIQYF
few,TRBJ1-5,TRBD1,TRBV12-3/TRBV12-4,17,TGTGCCAGCAGTCTCACGACAGGGGGCGTTAGCAATCAGCCCCAGCATTTT,CASSLTTGGVSNQPQHF
few,TRBJ2-3,TRBD2,TRBV5-5,15,TGTGCCAGCAGCGACCGACTAGCGGGGGGAGATACGCAGTATTTT,CASSDRLAGGDTQYF
many,TRBJ2-7,TRBD2,TRBV4-2,15,TGTGCCAGCAGCCAAGATCTAGCGGGGGGCTACGAGCAGTACTTC,CASSQDLAGGYEQYF
few,TRBJ2-5,TRBD1,TRBV7-3,14,TGTGCCAGCAGTACGCAGGGGGACCAAGAGACCCAGTACTTC,CASSTQGDQETQYF
.,TRBJ2-3,TRBD2,TRBV20-1,20,TGCAGTGCTAGTGGAAGCATCGAGAGACTAGCGGGGGGGCGCGCAGATACGCAGTATTTT,CSASGSIERLAGGRADTQYF
few,TRBJ2-1,TRBD2,TRBV4-2,17,TGTGCCAGCAGCCTTACCGGGACTAGCGGGGGGGCCAATGAGCAGTTCTTC,CASSLTGTSGGANEQFF
.,TRBJ1-1,.,TRBV5-1,16,TGCGCCAGCAGCTTTTCCCCGACGGGAATGAACACTGAAGCTTTCTTT,CASSFSPTGMNTEAFF
few,TRBJ1-6,.,TRBV12-3/TRBV12-4,12,TGTGCCAGCAGTTTAGTTCCCTCACCCCTCCACTTT,CASSLVPSPLHF
few,TRBJ2-3,.,TRBV21-1,15,TGTGCCAGCAGCGAAGCAGCCCCGGACACAGATACGCAGTATTTT,CASSEAAPDTDTQYF
.,TRBJ2-3,TRBD1,TRBV19,16,TGTGCCAGTAGTCCCCTCACAGGGGCGGGCACAGATACGCAGTATTTT,CASSPLTGAGTDTQYF
many,TRBJ2-5,TRBD1,TRBV7-2,14,TGTGCCAGCAGCTTCGACAGGGCCCAAGAGACCCAGTACTTC,CASSFDRAQETQYF
.,TRBJ1-5,.,TRBV10-2,13,TGCGCCAGCAGTGAGGATCCCGGACAGCCCCAGCATTTT,CASSEDPGQPQHF
.,TRBJ2-1,TRBD1,TRBV7-2,16,TGTGCCAGCATCCCGACAGGGGGCTTTCTCTTGTATGAGCAGTTCTTC,CASIPTGGFLLYEQFF
.,TRBJ2-2,.,TRBV4-1,14,TGCGCCAGCAGCCAAGAAGGGGACACCGGGGAGCTGTTTTTT,CASSQEGDTGELFF
few,TRBJ2-3,.,TRBV7-3,13,TGTGCCAGCAGCCCGGGTCCGTCAGATACGCAGTATTTT,CASSPGPSDTQYF
.,TRBJ2-3,.,TRBV11-2,12,TGTGCCAGCAGCCGCCCACATTTGCCGCAGTATTTT,CASSRPHLPQYF
few,TRBJ1-2,.,TRBV5-1,13,TGCGCCAGCAGTTCGGAGGGCACCTATGGCTACACCTTC,CASSSEGTYGYTF
.,TRBJ2-7,.,TRBV5-1,15,TGCGCCAGCAGCTTGGGGATAACCTACGCCTACGAGCAGTACTTC,CASSLGITYAYEQYF
few,TRBJ2-3,TRBD2,TRBV7-2,19,TGTGCCAGCAGCTTAGGACTAGCGGGGGGGCCGCGTTTCACAGATACGCAGTATTTT,CASSLGLAGGPRFTDTQYF
few,TRBJ2-1,TRBD1,TRBV5-1,15,TGCGCCAGCAGCTTGGTCGGGACAGGGTTGTATGAGCAGTTCTTC,CASSLVGTGLYEQFF
.,TRBJ2-3,.,TRBV28,16,TGTGCCAGCAGTCTCGCTTCGGGGAGAATGACAGATACGCAGTATTTT,CASSLASGRMTDTQYF
.,TRBJ1-2,TRBD1,TRBV12-3/TRBV12-4,11,TGTGCCAGCAGTTTAGAGGGACAGCGGAAATTC,CASSLEGQRKF